These 2 T cell receptor beta chains were sequenced from one sample in a study of cytomegalovirus exposure and HLA in healthy donors. The PCR employed 60 Vbeta primers together with 13 Jbeta primers. Here immunoSEQ multiplex PCR was the method, and the copy in TCRdb shows in-frame clones only, minus some. Of around 140,000 clones listed, around 78% are singletons. Sequencing used PBMCs. The receptors here all came from a woman under 30 in good health and CMV-seropositive.

The chain is built from TRBV6-5 and TRBJ1-1; D perhaps matches TRBD1 (6 bases). In germline, CDR1 is MNHEY, CDR2 SVGAGI. Between the trimmed V and J ends, which lost 8 bases and 6 bases, there was a span of 13 bases. The CDR3 sequence is 12 residues long. The CDR3: CASSQGIPEAFF. The CDR3 DNA sequence: TGTGCCAGCTCGCAGGGGATACCTGAAGCTTTCTTT.

The chain links TRBV5-6 to TRBJ1-1, with D tentatively TRBD1 (6 bases). The CDR3 is 16 amino acids. V was clipped by 2 bases and J by 6 bases, with 20 bases between them. In germline, CDR1 is SGHDT, CDR2 YYEEEE. The CDR3 coding sequence is TGTGCCAGCAGCTTCTTCTCCCGGGGGGCGGGGCCTGAAGCTTTCTTT. Its protein is CASSFFSRGAGPEAFF.